The entry below gives a single T cell receptor (beta chain) sequence along with its context. Its antigen remains unidentified. The record has no base qualities; no much larger clone is one base away. According to the germline V gene, CDR1 reads SGHDN and CDR2 reads FVKESK. The CDR3, from cysteine to phenylalanine, totals 18 residues. Left in the record is the CDR3 DNA by itself, 54 bases read in frame from the first base. Trimming removed 0 bases from V and 4 bases from J; the gene matches leave 8 bases unexplained. What the treatment or condition label conveys for this sample: allogeneic hematopoietic cell transplantation with graft depleted of TCRalphabeta T cells and CD19 B cells. The transplant recipients were children given TCRalphabeta/CD19-depleted allogeneic hematopoietic cell grafts. Receptor amplification or capture employed PCR. These reads were obtained on an Illumina HiSeq 2500. TCR library preparation used molecular barcoding, with unique molecular identifiers applied to normalize quantification of the TCRbeta repertoire. TCRdb reran the public reads through fastp at Q25 and MiXCR, keeping productive beta chains. A single entry per CDR3 protein holds the most common genes and DNA from its merged rows. The sample profile shows hundreds of thousands of distinct CDR3 sequences; 10% to 15% of them were found once. Around 2.2% of the sample is held by the ten biggest clonotypes.

This record belongs to a study of T-cell reconstitution after alpha-beta-depleted transplantation in children (dated by TCRdb to the mid-2010s). With regard to the full study: Using TCR repertoire profiling, the study quantitatively followed how T-cell immune reconstitution unfolded in children after TCRalphabeta/CD19-depleted allogeneic hematopoietic cell transplantation. Broad study findings and their caveats: In some patients, the high TCRbeta diversity seen at day 60 was put down to recipient T cells and intrathymic progenitors that had survived conditioning. Over subsequent months, a decline in hyperexpanded clone frequencies was noted, and after one year, T-cell counts and TCRbeta diversity were mostly ascribed to newly produced T cells. The apparently early alphabetaT-cell count recovery about two months after transplant was reportedly dependent on only several hundred rapidly expanded clones derived from non-depleted graft cells.

This sequence was found in a male patient aged 10 to 17 who had a stem cell transplant for acute myeloid leukemia, so the T cells may come from the graft donor. The material sequenced was PBMCs, mostly from graft donor cells, taken 360 days after TCRalphabeta/CD19-depleted stem cell transplant. The sequence links TRBV14 to TRBJ2-3; 12 junctional bases match TRBD2. The DNA sequence follows: TGTGCCAGCAGCCAAGAACTAGCGGGAGGCTACGGAGCAGATACGCAGTATTTT. This translates into CASSQELAGGYGADTQYF.